This record looks at one TCR beta chain sequence and its context. What antigen it recognizes has not been identified. Base qualities are not recorded, but no much larger clone differs from it by a single base. These data originate in a study of molecular identifiers for immune sequencing clone quantification (dated by TCRdb to the late 2010s). About the investigation overall: For a replicate experiment, RNA from roughly 20,000 or 100,000 naive CD8 T cells was divided into five aliquots, and four of the five aliquots were sequenced. This methods study used CD8 T cells to benchmark TCR RNA copy counting and molecular-identifier clustering-based TCR repertoire sequencing (MIDCIRS). Beyond this particular receptor, the publication reports: A single cell's worth of spiked-in Jurkat TCR RNA was reported detectable even among around 970,000 naive CD8 T cells. Modeling estimated 3 to 3.5 recovered TCR RNA copies per cell, compared with approximately 9.5 by digital PCR, which implies about 32% capture efficiency. When barcode sub-clustering was omitted, TCR diversity was inflated by chimeric consensus sequences, with chimeras reaching as high as 47%. In CMV-specific effector cells, clones with more than 20 RNA copies accounted for over 99% of molecules, whereas in naive cells such clones accounted for under 1%. Highly expanded clone sizes could be underestimated because identical TCR molecules may share a barcode. Spiked-in Jurkat TCR RNA (approximately 10 copies' worth), which is not part of the donor repertoire, was contained in the naive libraries.

The library was made by PCR. The listed sequencing device is NextSeq 500. Bulk TCR libraries were generated as previously described, with the TCR primers listed in Table S5 used. Total RNA was purified with the Qiagen AllPrep DNA/RNA kit. Before any analysis, reads coming from multiple sequencing runs of the same library were combined into one pool. In the authors' own workflow: Reads were retained only if the reads had an exact TCR constant sequence, and the retained reads were trimmed to 150 nt and grouped according to their 12-nt molecular barcodes. Reads within each barcode group were sub-clustered using a 15% Levenshtein threshold, and quality-weighted consensus sequences were constructed for each RNA molecule. Non-functional sequences were excluded, and lower-count sequences lying one edit away from another sequence were also excluded. Based on fitting two negative binomial distributions, any barcode sub-cluster with under 20% of the maximum read count was discarded. TCRdb reworked the public reads: Q25 trimming with fastp, MiXCR clone assembly, productive beta chains retained. Records with the same CDR3 protein are collapsed into one entry carrying the most frequent genes and DNA. V and J calls and clone size were set by TCRdb, not the authors. The sample table holds some 320,000 distinct CDR3 sequences, of which under 25% were seen once. 0.74% of the sample is held by the ten biggest clonotypes.

Naive CD8 T cell libraries were made from 20,000 to 1,000,000 sorted cells using 10%, 30% or 50% of purified RNA. Naive CD8 T cells, defined as CD8+CD4-CCR7+CD45RA+, were FACS-sorted into RLT Plus buffer on a BD FACSAria II. Detection sensitivity was tested by spiking Jurkat RNA equal to roughly ten TCR copies' worth into samples containing roughly 19,000-1,100,000 naive CD8 T cells. CD8 T cells were enriched using RosetteSep CD8+ T Cell Enrichment Cocktail and Ficoll-Paque, and the enriched cells then underwent ACK red cell lysis. V sheds 0 bases and J sheds 6 bases, leaving 14 bases between their ends. In the germline V gene, CDR1 corresponds to MNHEY and CDR2 to SVGAGI. The CDR3 spans 16 residues, from the cysteine through the phenylalanine. The CDR3 DNA has 48 bases and is translated from base 1.

The chain uses TRBV6-5 and TRBJ2-2; the D region may be TRBD1 or TRBD2, each matching 5 bases equally. Sequencing was carried out using naive CD8+ T cells from blood, with Jurkat cell RNA spiked in. What the cell subset or site label conveys for this sample: FACS-sorted CD8+CD4-CCR7+CD45RA+ naive T cells. This sequence originates from a human donor in good health. Some libraries in this study had Jurkat cell RNA spiked in. The DNA sequence reads TGTGCCAGCAGTTACTCCAGCGGACACGCCTCCGGGGAGCTGTTTTTT. Its product reads: CASSYSSGHASGELFF.